This T cell receptor beta chain was captured in a study of cytomegalovirus exposure and HLA in healthy donors. Study-wide points: Analyzed later, most CMV-associated TCR beta chains appeared HLA-restricted. Association with HLA alleles at 0.05 false discovery rate was found for 15,000 or so TCR beta sequences in a later analysis.

The study ran its PCR with 60 Vbeta and 13 Jbeta primers. Clones were sequenced by immunoSEQ multiplex PCR, and TCRdb holds only the in-frame ones, with some missing. Among some 150,000 clones listed, less than 10% were seen once. As for this clone: Its antigen remains unknown.

Germline-derived CDR1 and CDR2 are MGHDK and SYGVNS. The CDR3 has 15 amino acids. Trimming stripped 6 bases from V and 0 bases from J, with 12 bases between. This chain connects TRBV25-1 to TRBJ2-4, with D possibly being TRBD1 (6 bases). Material: PBMCs. The receptor was isolated from a man aged 45 to 65 in good health and CMV-seronegative. CDR3 in DNA: TGTGCCAGCAGAGACACAGGGATAGCCAAAAACATTCAGTACTTC. This encodes CASRDTGIAKNIQYF.